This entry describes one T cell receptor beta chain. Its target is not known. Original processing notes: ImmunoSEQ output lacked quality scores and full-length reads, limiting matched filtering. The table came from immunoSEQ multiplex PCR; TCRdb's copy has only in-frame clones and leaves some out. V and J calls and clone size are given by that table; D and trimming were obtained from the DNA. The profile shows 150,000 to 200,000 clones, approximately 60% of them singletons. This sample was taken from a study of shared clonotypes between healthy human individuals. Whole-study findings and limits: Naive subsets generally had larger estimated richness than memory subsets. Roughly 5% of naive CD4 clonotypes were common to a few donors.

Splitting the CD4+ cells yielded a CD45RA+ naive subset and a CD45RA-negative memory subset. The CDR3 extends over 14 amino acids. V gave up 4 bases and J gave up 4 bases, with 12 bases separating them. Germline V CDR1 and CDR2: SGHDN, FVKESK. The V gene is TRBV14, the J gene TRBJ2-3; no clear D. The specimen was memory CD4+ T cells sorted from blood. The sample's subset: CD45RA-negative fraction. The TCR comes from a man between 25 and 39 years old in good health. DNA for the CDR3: TGTGCCAGCAGCCCCCGTTTGATCGCAGATACGCAGTATTTT. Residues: CASSPRLIADTQYF.